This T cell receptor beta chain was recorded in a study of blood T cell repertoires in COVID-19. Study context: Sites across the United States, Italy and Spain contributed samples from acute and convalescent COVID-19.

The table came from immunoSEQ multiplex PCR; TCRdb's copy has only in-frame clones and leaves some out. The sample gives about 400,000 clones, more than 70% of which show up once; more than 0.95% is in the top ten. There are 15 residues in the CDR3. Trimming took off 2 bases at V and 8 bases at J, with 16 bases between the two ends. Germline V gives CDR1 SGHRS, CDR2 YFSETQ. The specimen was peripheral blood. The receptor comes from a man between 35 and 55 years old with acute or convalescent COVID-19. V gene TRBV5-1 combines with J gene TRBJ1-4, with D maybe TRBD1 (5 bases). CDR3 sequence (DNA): TGCGCCAGCAGCTTTATAGGGGTTGATTTCGAAAAACTGTTTTTT. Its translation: CASSFIGVDFEKLFF.